These 18 T cell receptor beta chains came from one sample sequenced in a study of read filtering for tumor transcriptome and immune sequencing. The library was built from approximately 400 ng RNA with molecular barcoded adaptors for alpha/delta and beta/gamma chains. Each CDR3 protein is one row after TCRdb ran MiXCR on the reads. The sample includes 60,000 or so distinct CDR3 sequences, approximately 18% of them seen just once. The sequencing sample was made of a population of CD138-negative cells sorted from bone marrow. The receptors here all came from a donor aged 40 or over with multiple myeloma.

Regarding this clonotype: A much more abundant neighbour one base away suggests this may be a read error. The chain is built from TRBV6-1 and TRBJ1-1, with a weak D call TRBD1 (5 bases). Trimming took off 8 bases at V and 1 base at J, with 14 bases between the two ends. The CDR3 has 14 residues. The germline gives CDR1 MNHNS, CDR2 SASEGT. The CDR3 protein is CASGAKDRNTEAFF. CDR3 bases: TGTGCCAGCGGCGCAAAAGACAGGAACACTGAAGCTTTCTTT.

At least ten counts were recorded for this clonotype. J is TRBJ1-4 and V is TRBV29-1, with D uncertain. There are 11 residues in the CDR3. Germline CDR1 and CDR2: SQVTM and ANQGSEA. V was shortened by 6 bases and J by 8 bases, with 10 bases between the two germline ends. The CDR3 nucleotides are TGCAGCGTACCAAAAGCGGAAAAACTGTTTTTT. Translation: CSVPKAEKLFF.

Ten or more counts support this clonotype. V is TRBV20-1 and J is TRBJ2-3; TRBD1 matches 10 bases. CDR1 and CDR2 from the germline V gene are DFQATT and SNEGSKA (reference sequence). The CDR3 sequence is 15 residues long. Trimming took 8 bases from V and 5 from J; bases not matched to a gene: 13. The CDR3 region is CSPGQGHRVKDTQYF. CDR3 sequence (DNA): TGCAGTCCGGGACAGGGGCATCGGGTAAAAGATACGCAGTATTTT.

This clonotype was counted many times. The chain is built from TRBV4-1 and TRBJ2-5, with D possibly matching TRBD1 (6 bases). Per the germline V gene, CDR1 is MGHRA and CDR2 is YSYEKL. This CDR3 is 15 amino acids long. The V and J ends lost 3 bases and 2 bases respectively, with 13 bases between them. The chain's CDR3 is CASSQVPRGQETQYF. The CDR3 DNA reads as TGCGCCAGCAGCCAGGTCCCCAGGGGACAAGAGACCCAGTACTTC.

There are a few counts of this clonotype. This rearrangement joins TRBV20-1 to TRBJ1-2, with D possibly TRBD1 on 5 matching bases. Germline V gene sequence: CDR1 DFQATT, CDR2 SNEGSKA (reference sequence). This CDR3 comprises 15 residues. Between the trimmed V and J ends, which lost 6 bases and 4 bases, there was a span of 21 bases. CDR3 sequence (DNA): TGCAGTGCGGGTCTCGGGGCAGGGCTCTCCTATGGCTACACCTTC. Its protein is CSAGLGAGLSYGYTF.

In its sample, this clonotype was seen many times. The CDR3 region is CASSEVQETEAFF. DNA of the CDR3: TGTGCCAGCAGTGAAGTTCAGGAAACTGAAGCTTTCTTT. The rearrangement links TRBV6-1 to TRBJ1-1; D not certain. Trimming pared 1 base from V and 5 bases from J, leaving 8 bases between. Germline assignment: CDR1 MNHNS and CDR2 SASEGT. The CDR3 is made up of 13 amino acids.

Details on this clonotype: This may be a read error, as it is one base from a much larger clone. The chain employs TRBV6-2 or TRBV6-3 and TRBJ2-1, with 10 bases lining up with TRBD1. The length of the CDR3 is 15 residues. Germline CDR1 reads MNHEY; CDR2 reads SVGEGT. Unmatched junction bases numbered 7, after V lost 5 bases and J lost 6 bases. CDR3 nucleotide sequence: TGTGCCAGCAGTACAACGGACAGGGGGGTCAATGAGCAGTTCTTC. Protein: CASSTTDRGVNEQFF.

This clonotype was detected ten times or more. The chain is built from TRBV4-1 and TRBJ1-1; 7 nucleotides align to TRBD1. V was clipped by 4 bases and J by 5 bases; unmatched bases: 13. In germline, CDR1 is MGHRA, CDR2 YSYEKL. This CDR3 is built from 16 residues. The CDR3 spells CASSLSTGLALTEAFF. The CDR3 region has the DNA TGCGCCAGCAGCCTTTCGACAGGGCTCGCTTTGACTGAAGCTTTCTTT.

Remarks on this clonotype: One base separates it from a far larger clone, so it is likely a read error. Given the absence of the conserved phenylalanine or tryptophan at the CDR3 end, a read error is likely. This chain joins TRBV7-2 and TRBJ2-7, with a possible D match to TRBD2 (5 bases). This CDR3 comprises 16 residues. Germline V gene data show CDR1 as SGHTA and CDR2 as FQGNSA. V was shortened by 8 bases and J by 0 bases, with 20 bases between the two germline ends. DNA of the CDR3: TGTGCCAGCGGGTACTCGGAGGCAGTTCCCTCCTACGAGCAGTACATC. It translates to CASGYSEAVPSYEQYI.

At least ten counts were recorded for this clonotype. The chain links TRBV20-1 to TRBJ1-1; unclear D gene. Trimming left V 6 bases short and J 4 bases short, with 12 bases between. The CDR3 is 12 amino acids. CDR1 and CDR2 from the germline V gene are DFQATT and SNEGSKA (reference sequence). The CDR3 region has the DNA TGCAGTGCCTCAGGACCAGGCACTGAAGCTTTCTTT. Translation: CSASGPGTEAFF.

This clonotype appeared a few times. This sequence joins TRBV20-1 and TRBJ1-4, with D possibly matching TRBD1 (5 bases). The CDR3 covers 14 residues. Germline assignment: CDR1 DFQATT and CDR2 SNEGSKA (reference sequence). V was shortened by 3 bases and J by 8 bases, with 16 bases between the two germline ends. The CDR3 DNA sequence: TGCAGTGCTAGTAGTGACAGTCACGGGGAAAAACTGTTTTTT. As protein: CSASSDSHGEKLFF.

This clonotype turned up a few times. This chain links TRBV20-1 with TRBJ1-1; tentative D call: TRBD1 (5 bases). The V gene's germline CDR1 is DFQATT and CDR2 SNEGSKA (reference sequence). The CDR3 runs to 13 residues. V gave up 6 bases and J gave up 0 bases, with 11 bases separating them. The chain's CDR3 is CSARVTMNTEAFF. The CDR3 DNA follows: TGCAGTGCCAGGGTGACTATGAACACTGAAGCTTTCTTT.

As regards this clonotype: A much larger clone sits a single nucleotide away, making a read error possible. The chain has TRBV29-1 and TRBJ2-1, with TRBD2 matching over 7 bases. Germline V gene sequence: CDR1 SQVTM, CDR2 ANQGSEA. CDR3 size: 13 residues. The CDR3 DNA reads as TGCAGCGTTGATACTGTTAGCGGGTATGAGCAGTCCTTC. This encodes CSVDTVSGYEQSF.

This clonotype appeared many times. The chain recombines TRBV28 with TRBJ2-1; 9 bases align to TRBD2. Germline loops: CDR1 MDHEN, CDR2 SYDVKM. J was trimmed by 9 bases and V by 5 bases; bases with no gene match: 8. The CDR3 length is 14 residues. CDR3 bases: TGTGCCAGCAGTCCCGGGACTAGCCTCGGTGAGCAGTTCTTC. Its translation is CASSPGTSLGEQFF.

This clonotype was picked up many times. This chain links TRBV6-2 or TRBV6-3 with TRBJ2-1, with TRBD2 matching 14 bases. V lost 6 bases to trimming and J lost 6 bases; unmatched junction nucleotides: 4. CDR1 is MNHEY, CDR2 SVGEGT, per germline. The CDR3 sequence is 15 residues long. The CDR3 DNA follows: TGTGCCAGCAGGCAGACTAGCGGGAGGGCCAATGAGCAGTTCTTC. Residues: CASRQTSGRANEQFF.

This clonotype was seen ten or more times. This rearrangement joins TRBV7-3 to TRBJ2-4; 12 bases agree with TRBD2. This CDR3 has 13 residues. Losses at the gene ends were 3 bases for V and 13 bases for J; bases not matched to a gene: 4. Germline V lookup: CDR1 SGHTA, CDR2 FQGTGA. The CDR3 region is CASSFTSGGQQYF. The CDR3 nucleotides read TGTGCCAGCAGCTTTACTAGCGGGGGGCAACAGTACTTC.

This clonotype showed up many times. The chain recombines TRBV7-3 with TRBJ2-3, with 12 bases identical to TRBD2. Germline V gene sequence: CDR1 SGHTA, CDR2 FQGTGA. V shed 5 bases, J shed 4 bases, and the junction held 4 bases outside the gene matches. The CDR3 loop spans 15 amino acids. The CDR3 loop reads CASSLGTSGPDTQYF. DNA of the CDR3: TGTGCCAGCAGCCTTGGGACTAGCGGGCCAGATACGCAGTATTTT.

This clonotype occurred many times. It may be a read error: a sequence one base away is much more abundant. This chain links TRBV24-1 with TRBJ2-1; the D gene is possibly TRBD1 (5 bases). This CDR3 is built from 15 residues. CDR1 KGHDR and CDR2 SFDVKD come from the germline V gene. This CDR3 reads CATRGRQPPYNEQSF. CDR3 nucleotides: TGTGCCACCAGGGGAAGACAGCCACCCTACAATGAGCAGTCCTTC.